Shown below are 17 T cell receptor beta chains from a single sample sequenced in a study of T cells after yellow fever vaccination. Each CDR3 protein gets one entry after TCRdb re-called the 5' RACE reads with MiXCR. Seen here are 250,000 to 300,000 distinct CDR3 sequences, approximately 10% observed once, and the top ten hold 3% to 4%. The sequencing here drew on CD4+ T cells sorted from PBMCs, taken 5 days after the yellow fever booster vaccination. The receptors originated from a man between 18 and 29 years old who received the YFV17D yellow fever vaccine.

Only a few counts were recorded for this clonotype. The rearrangement joins TRBV14 to TRBJ2-7; 14 nucleotides align to TRBD2. Germline CDR1 is SGHDN and CDR2 is FVKESK. The CDR3 runs to 22 residues. Trimming cost V 8 bases and J 2 bases; bases outside gene matches: 26. The DNA of the CDR3 is TGTGCCAGCCCTGAGCCCCCCGGGACTAGCGGGGGAATCCTCCATTGGCCCTACGAGCAGTACGTC. Its protein is CASPEPPGTSGGILHWPYEQYV.

This clonotype came up a few times. This chain connects TRBV6-4 to TRBJ2-5; no clear D. The CDR3 contains 14 residues. The germline V gene has CDR1 MRHNA and CDR2 SNTAGT. V was clipped by 3 bases and J by 0 bases, with 8 bases between them. The CDR3 region is CASSEQPNQETQYF. The CDR3 DNA sequence: TGTGCCAGCAGTGAACAGCCTAACCAAGAGACCCAGTACTTC.

This rearrangement joins TRBV11-2 to TRBJ1-1; D is perhaps TRBD1 (5 bases). The CDR3 is 17 residues long. Germline V CDR1 and CDR2: SGHAT, FQNNGV. Trimming left V 1 base short and J 1 base short, with 16 bases between. For the CDR3, the DNA is TGTGCCAGCAGCTTAGTTTTGGCCGGGACGGCGAACACTGAAGCTTTCTTT. Translation: CASSLVLAGTANTEAFF.

The chain couples TRBV4-2 to TRBJ2-1; TRBD1 aligns across 9 bases. The CDR3 is 15 amino acids. Germline V CDR1 and CDR2: LGHNA, YNFKEQ. V was clipped by 3 bases and J by 8 bases; unmatched bases: 8. CDR3 amino acids: CASSQSGQGDDEQFF. DNA for the CDR3: TGTGCCAGCAGCCAGTCGGGACAGGGTGATGATGAGCAGTTCTTC.

V and J are TRBV7-3 and TRBJ2-1; D remains unclear. CDR1 SGHTA and CDR2 FQGTGA come from the germline V gene. The CDR3 totals 16 residues. Trimming stripped 2 bases from V and 0 bases from J, with 11 bases between. The CDR3 here is CASSLEGARSYNEQFF. In DNA form, the CDR3 reads TGTGCCAGCAGCTTAGAAGGAGCTCGCTCCTACAATGAGCAGTTCTTC. Supplemented by reference TRBV7-3 and TRBJ2-1, the full variable domain reads GAGVSQTPSNKVTEKGKYVELRCDPISGHTALYWYRQSLGQGPEFLIYFQGTGAADDSGLPNDRFFAVRPEGSVSTLKIQRTERGDSAVYLCASSLEGARSYNEQFFGPGTRLTVL.

This clonotype was observed at least ten times. V gene TRBV11-1 combines with J gene TRBJ2-1, with no clear D. There are 11 residues in the CDR3. Trimming removed 2 bases from V and 9 bases from J, with 5 bases in between. Germline V gives CDR1 SGHAT, CDR2 FQDESV (reference sequence). The CDR3 DNA reads TGTGCCAGCAGCTTAACTGGTGAGCAGTTCTTC. Protein: CASSLTGEQFF. The full variable domain, rest sourced from reference TRBV11-1 and TRBJ2-1, is EAEVAQSPRYKITEKSQAVAFWCDPISGHATLYWYRQILGQGPELLVQFQDESVVDDSQLPKDRFSAERLKGVDSTLKIQPAELGDSAMYLCASSLTGEQFFGPGTRLTVL.

This clonotype was counted at least ten times. The chain links TRBV4-2 to TRBJ2-5; 11 bases map to TRBD2. The CDR3 length is 16 residues. Germline CDR1 reads LGHNA; CDR2 reads YNFKEQ. V lost 4 bases to trimming and J lost 5 bases; unmatched junction nucleotides: 9. This CDR3 reads CASSPGLAGLSETQYF. The CDR3 region has the DNA TGTGCCAGCAGCCCCGGACTAGCGGGCCTTTCGGAGACCCAGTACTTC.

This clonotype occurred a few times. The chain couples TRBV12-3 or TRBV12-4 to TRBJ2-5; 7 nucleotides align to TRBD2. This CDR3 is built from 17 residues. The J segment lost 0 bases and the V segment lost 5 bases, leaving 12 bases of the junction unmatched. In nucleotides, the CDR3 is TGTGCCAGCAGTCCTACACCCTCGCGGGGGTACCAAGAGACCCAGTACTTC. Translation: CASSPTPSRGYQETQYF.

CDR3: CASSTSTGGNQPQHF. The CDR3 DNA sequence: TGTGCCAGCAGCACATCTACAGGCGGCAATCAGCCCCAGCATTTT. The V and J genes are TRBV3-1 and TRBJ1-5; D is possibly TRBD1 (5 bases). Germline assignment: CDR1 LGHDT and CDR2 YNNKEL (reference sequence). The CDR3 spans 15 residues. Trimming pared 5 bases from V and 2 bases from J, leaving 13 bases between.

The V gene is TRBV15, the J gene TRBJ2-1; D may correspond to TRBD1 or TRBD2 (5 bases each). Germline CDR1 LNHNV, CDR2 YYDKDF (reference sequence). The CDR3 is made up of 14 amino acids. V lost 5 bases and J 6 bases, leaving 14 bases between the germline ends. Here the CDR3 reads CATSSTTGPNEQFF. The CDR3 DNA follows: TGTGCCACCAGCTCAACGACGGGACCCAATGAGCAGTTCTTC.

The rearrangement links TRBV9 to TRBJ2-1; 7 nucleotides agree with TRBD2. The V gene end was trimmed by 2 bases and the J gene end by 8 bases; junction bases not matched to a gene: 10. Looked up from germline, CDR1 is SGDLS and CDR2 is YYNGEE. The CDR3 extends over 15 amino acids. CDR3 in DNA: TGTGCCAGCAGCGTTGACCCGGCCCGGGGGGATGAGCAGTTCTTC. Its translation is CASSVDPARGDEQFF.

This clonotype was seen a few times. The rearrangement joins TRBV4-2 to TRBJ2-1; 9 positions match TRBD2. The J segment lost 9 bases and the V segment lost 4 bases, leaving 13 bases of the junction unmatched. This CDR3 has 16 amino acids. Germline loops: CDR1 LGHNA, CDR2 YNFKEQ. Here the CDR3 reads CASSRAAGGGALEQFF. The CDR3 DNA reads as TGTGCCAGCAGCCGGGCGGCGGGCGGGGGGGCCCTTGAGCAGTTCTTC.

This clonotype was recorded a few times. This chain joins TRBV7-6 and TRBJ2-7; TRBD2 matches at 7 bases. J lost 6 bases, V lost 8 bases, and 13 bases had no gene match. From germline, CDR1 is SGHVS and CDR2 FNYEAQ. This CDR3 spans 14 amino acids. In nucleotides, the CDR3 is TGTGCCAGCGCTAGGGAGGGACGAGCAGGCGAGCAGTACTTC. It specifies CASAREGRAGEQYF.

This clonotype was seen ten or more times. The V and J genes are TRBV15 and TRBJ2-7, with 8 bases lining up with TRBD1. The CDR3 loop spans 13 amino acids. Germline CDR1 and CDR2: LNHNV and YYDKDF (reference sequence). The J segment lost 6 bases and the V segment lost 0 bases, leaving 1 base of the junction unmatched. The CDR3 bases are TGTGCCACCAGCAGAGACAGGGGGCGCGAGCAGTACTTC. It encodes CATSRDRGREQYF.

This chain uses TRBV5-1 with TRBJ2-3, with TRBD2 as a possible D gene (6 bases). Germline values: CDR1 SGHRS, CDR2 YFSETQ. There are 15 residues in the CDR3. The V end was cut by 2 bases, the J end by 0 bases, with 10 bases between. CDR3 loop: CASSLIGTSTDTQYF. The CDR3 nucleotides are TGCGCCAGCAGCTTAATAGGGACTAGCACAGATACGCAGTATTTT. Full variable domain (outside the CDR3, taken from reference TRBV5-1 and TRBJ2-3): KAGVTQTPRYLIKTRGQQVTLSCSPISGHRSVSWYQQTPGQGLQFLFEYFSETQRNKGNFPGRFSGRQFSNSRSEMNVSTLELGDSALYLCASSLIGTSTDTQYFGPGTRLTVL.

This clonotype was observed a few times. The DNA for the CDR3 is TGTGCCAGCAGCCCACAGGGTACCTATAATTCACCCCTCCACTTT. Its translation is CASSPQGTYNSPLHF. The rearrangement uses TRBV25-1 and TRBJ1-6; D is perhaps TRBD1 (6 bases). V dropped 6 bases and J dropped 2 bases, with 11 bases sitting between them. CDR3 size: 15 residues. CDR1 MGHDK and CDR2 SYGVNS come from the germline V gene. Together with reference TRBV25-1 and TRBJ1-6, the CDR3 gives the full variable domain: EADIYQTPRYLVIGTGKKITLECSQTMGHDKMYWYQQDPGMELHLIHYSYGVNSTEKGDLSSESTVSRIRTEHFPLTLESARPSHTSQYLCASSPQGTYNSPLHFGNGTRLTVT.

V and J are TRBV21-1 and TRBJ2-4; whether TRBD1, the table's D call, matches the DNA was not checked. TRBV21-1 is annotated as a pseudogene. The CDR3 is made up of 17 amino acids. The CDR3 sequence is CASSKPPRWDRENIQYF. In nucleotides, the CDR3 is TGTGCCAGCAGCAAACCCCCCCGATGGGACAGGGAAAACATTCAGTACTTC.